What follows is one T cell receptor (beta chain) and its context. The sample is drawn from a study of T cells in localized non-small cell lung cancer. The method was immunoSEQ multiplex PCR; TCRdb's version includes in-frame clones alone and lacks a portion of them. The table includes 24,000 or so clones, 86% detected once. CDR3 length equals 14 residues. CDR1 MNHEY and CDR2 SMNVEV come from the germline V gene (reference sequence). J was trimmed by 7 bases and V by 4 bases; bases with no gene match: 8. The TCR originated in a female donor at least 60 years old with stage I lung adenocarcinoma. Sequenced material: peripheral blood, taken before any cancer treatment. V gene TRBV27 combines with J gene TRBJ1-2; 8 positions match TRBD1. The CDR3 nucleotides read TGTGCCAGCAGTTCCAGCTGGACAGGGCTTGGCTACACCTTC. Its translation: CASSSSWTGLGYTF.